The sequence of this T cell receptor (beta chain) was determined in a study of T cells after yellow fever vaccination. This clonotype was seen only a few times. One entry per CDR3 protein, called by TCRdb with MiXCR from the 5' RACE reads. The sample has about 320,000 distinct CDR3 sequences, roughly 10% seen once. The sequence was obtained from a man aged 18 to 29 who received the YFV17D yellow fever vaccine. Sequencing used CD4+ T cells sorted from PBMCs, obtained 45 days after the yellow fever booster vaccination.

The CDR3 bases are TGTGCCAGTACCCGGACAGGCTTCGGGCAGCCCCAGCATTTT. Translated: CASTRTGFGQPQHF. The chain combines TRBV19 with TRBJ1-5; 7 nucleotides match TRBD1. After removal of 7 bases from V and 7 bases from J, the junction contained 10 bases not matched to a gene. CDR1 is LNHDA, CDR2 SQIVND, per germline (reference sequence). This CDR3 is built from 14 residues.